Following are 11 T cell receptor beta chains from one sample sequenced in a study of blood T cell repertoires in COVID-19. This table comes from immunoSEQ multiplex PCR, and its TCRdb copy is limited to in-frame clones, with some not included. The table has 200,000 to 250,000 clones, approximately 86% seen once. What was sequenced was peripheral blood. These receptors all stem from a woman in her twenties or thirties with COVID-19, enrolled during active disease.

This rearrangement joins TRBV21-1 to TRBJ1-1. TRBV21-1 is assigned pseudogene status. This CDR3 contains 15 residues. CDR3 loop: CASTPVLRSGTEAFF. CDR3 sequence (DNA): TGTGCCAGCACCCCGGTCCTACGGTCGGGCACTGAAGCTTTCTTT.

In nucleotides, the CDR3 is TGCGCCAGCAGCTCTAGTATAAACACTGAAGCTTTCTTT. Translating it yields CASSSSINTEAFF. The chain joins TRBV5-1 to TRBJ1-1; D is unresolved. Germline V gives CDR1 SGHRS, CDR2 YFSETQ. This CDR3 is 13 amino acids long. Trimming cost V 3 bases and J 2 bases, with 8 bases left between them.

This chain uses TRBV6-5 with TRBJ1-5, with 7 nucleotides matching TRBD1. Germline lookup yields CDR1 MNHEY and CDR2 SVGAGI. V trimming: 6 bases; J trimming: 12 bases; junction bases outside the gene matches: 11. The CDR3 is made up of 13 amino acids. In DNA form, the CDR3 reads TGTGCCAGCAGCCAACGCCGGGACAGCGGCCAGCATTTT. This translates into CASSQRRDSGQHF.

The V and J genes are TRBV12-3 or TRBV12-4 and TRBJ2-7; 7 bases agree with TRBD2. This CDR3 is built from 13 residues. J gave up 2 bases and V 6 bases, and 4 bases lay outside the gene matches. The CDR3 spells CASSGRRTYEQYF. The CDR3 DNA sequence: TGTGCCAGCAGCGGGAGGAGGACCTACGAGCAGTACTTC.

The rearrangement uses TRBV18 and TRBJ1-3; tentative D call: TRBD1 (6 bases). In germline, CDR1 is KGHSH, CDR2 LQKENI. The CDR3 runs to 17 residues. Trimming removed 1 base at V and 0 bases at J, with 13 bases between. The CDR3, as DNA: TGTGCCAGCTCACCACTCGAGGGGGGGAGCTCTGGAAACACCATATATTTT. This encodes CASSPLEGGSSGNTIYF.

As DNA, the CDR3 is TGTGCCAGTAGTAGGGGGGGAGGGGTTGGAGATTACTACAATGAGCAGTTCTTC. It specifies CASSRGGGVGDYYNEQFF. This sequence joins TRBV19 and TRBJ2-1, with TRBD2 matching 7 bases. The trim removed 4 bases at V and 3 bases at J, leaving 15 bases unmatched. The germline CDR1 and CDR2 sequences are LNHDA and SQIVND (reference sequence). This CDR3 has 18 residues.

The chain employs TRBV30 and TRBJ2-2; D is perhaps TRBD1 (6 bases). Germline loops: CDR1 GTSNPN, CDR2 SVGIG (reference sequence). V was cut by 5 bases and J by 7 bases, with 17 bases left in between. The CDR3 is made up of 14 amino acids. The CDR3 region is CAWLGQSSVGELFF. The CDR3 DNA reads TGTGCCTGGCTTGGACAGTCCTCCGTCGGGGAGCTGTTTTTT.

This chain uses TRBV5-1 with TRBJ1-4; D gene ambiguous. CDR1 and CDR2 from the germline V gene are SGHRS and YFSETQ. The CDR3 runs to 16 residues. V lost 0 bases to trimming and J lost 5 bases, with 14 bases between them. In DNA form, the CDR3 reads TGCGCCAGCAGCTTGGCCGAGGGCCGTGGGAATGAAAAACTGTTTTTT. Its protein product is CASSLAEGRGNEKLFF.

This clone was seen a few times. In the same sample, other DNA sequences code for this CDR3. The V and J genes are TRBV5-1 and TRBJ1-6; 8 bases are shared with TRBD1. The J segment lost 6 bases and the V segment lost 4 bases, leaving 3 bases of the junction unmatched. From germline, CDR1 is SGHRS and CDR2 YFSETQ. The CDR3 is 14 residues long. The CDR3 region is CASSLGQGNSPLHF. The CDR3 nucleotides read TGCGCCAGCAGCCTCGGACAGGGTAATTCACCCCTCCACTTT.

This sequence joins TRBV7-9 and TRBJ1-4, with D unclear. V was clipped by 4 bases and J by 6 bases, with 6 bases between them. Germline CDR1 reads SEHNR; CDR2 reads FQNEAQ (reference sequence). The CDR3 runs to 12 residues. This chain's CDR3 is CASSSYYEKLFF. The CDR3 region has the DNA TGTGCCAGCAGCTCCTATTATGAAAAACTGTTTTTT.

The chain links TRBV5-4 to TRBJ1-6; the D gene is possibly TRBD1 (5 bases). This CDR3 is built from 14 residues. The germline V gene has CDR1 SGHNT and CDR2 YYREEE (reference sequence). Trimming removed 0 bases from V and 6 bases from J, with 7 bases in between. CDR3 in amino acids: CASSLVQGNSPLHF. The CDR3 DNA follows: TGTGCCAGCAGCTTGGTCCAGGGTAATTCACCCCTCCACTTT.